This TCR beta chain appears in the sequencing data of a study of response to subunit inactivated influenza vaccine. This clonotype appeared many times. Germline V gene sequence: CDR1 MGHRA, CDR2 YSYEKL. V gave up 5 bases and J gave up 2 bases; unmatched junction bases: 0. The CDR3 is made up of 13 amino acids. TCRdb independently ran MiXCR on the RT-PCR reads; one entry per CDR3 protein. The repertoire consists of about 500,000 distinct CDR3 sequences, with 16% occurring once and the leading ten covering around 3%. The specimen comprised CD4+ T cells sorted from PBMCs, sampled around 25 months after vaccination. This rearrangement joins TRBV4-1 to TRBJ1-2; 9 nucleotides line up with TRBD1. This TCR derives from a man between 45 and 75 years old who received an inactivated influenza vaccine. CDR3 nucleotides: TGCGCCAGCAGCGGACAGGGGAACTATGGCTACACCTTC. This translates into CASSGQGNYGYTF.